Listed here are 26 T cell receptor beta chains from one sample, sequenced in a study of blood T cell repertoires in COVID-19. Libraries were prepared by immunoSEQ multiplex PCR; TCRdb keeps only in-frame clonotypes and omits some of them. Of roughly 95,000 clones listed, approximately 80% are singletons. The sequencing sample was made of peripheral blood. Receptors originate from a man aged 55 to 70 with acute or convalescent COVID-19.

This clone came up once. This rearrangement joins TRBV5-1 to TRBJ1-1, with D possibly being TRBD1 (6 bases). CDR3 length: 13 residues. The V end was cut by 3 bases, the J end by 8 bases, with 14 bases between. Germline V CDR1 and CDR2: SGHRS, YFSETQ. CDR3 bases: TGCGCCAGCAGCTCTGACCTGGACAGAGAAGCTTTCTTT. Translation: CASSSDLDREAFF.

This clone is a singleton in its sample. The sample carries other DNA sequences with the same CDR3. V gene TRBV30 combines with J gene TRBJ2-1, with D unclear. The CDR3 consists of 12 residues. V lost 3 bases to trimming and J lost 0 bases, with 3 bases between them. The V gene's germline CDR1 is GTSNPN and CDR2 SVGIG (reference sequence). Here the CDR3 reads CAWRYSYNEQFF. CDR3 DNA sequence: TGTGCCTGGAGGTACTCCTACAATGAGCAGTTCTTC.

V gene TRBV20-1 combines with J gene TRBJ2-1; TRBD2 agrees at 14 bases. This CDR3 has 15 residues. J lost 9 bases, V lost 3 bases, and 7 bases had no gene match. Germline CDR1 DFQATT, CDR2 SNEGSKA (reference sequence). The CDR3 bases are TGCAGTGCTAGTGGGACTAGCGGGAGAGGAGGTGAGCAGTTCTTC. This sequence encodes CSASGTSGRGGEQFF.

The sample holds a few counts of this clone. The V and J genes are TRBV6-5 and TRBJ1-5, with 10 positions matching TRBD1. The CDR3 consists of 15 residues. The V gene's germline CDR1 is MNHEY and CDR2 SVGAGI. V shed 6 bases and J 2 bases; nucleotides not matched to a gene: 4. The CDR3 protein is CASSWDRGGNQPQHF. CDR3 in DNA: TGTGCCAGCAGCTGGGACAGGGGAGGCAATCAGCCCCAGCATTTT.

In DNA, the CDR3 is TGCGCCAGCAGCTTGGGGACAGCAGAAAAACTGTTTTTT. As protein: CASSLGTAEKLFF. This chain links TRBV5-1 with TRBJ1-4, with TRBD1 as a possible D gene (6 bases). The V end lost 0 bases, the J end lost 8 bases, and 8 bases lay between the germline ends. CDR3 length: 13 amino acids. Germline V gene data show CDR1 as SGHRS and CDR2 as YFSETQ.

This clone occurred a few times. The chain couples TRBV7-2 to TRBJ1-1; D might be TRBD1 (5 bases). The CDR3 contains 13 residues. The germline V gene encodes CDR1 SGHTA and CDR2 FQGNSA. V lost 1 base and J lost 11, with 14 bases in between. The CDR3 region has the DNA TGTGCCAGCAGCTTAGGGGAGGGGCTGTTGGCTTTCTTT. This gives the protein CASSLGEGLLAFF.

The chain has TRBV18 and TRBJ1-2; no clear D gene. Looked up from germline, CDR1 is KGHSH and CDR2 is LQKENI. The CDR3 covers 12 residues. V lost 1 base and J lost 7, with 7 bases in between. CDR3 amino acids: CASSPRGGGYTF. As DNA, the CDR3 is TGTGCCAGCTCACCACGCGGAGGTGGCTACACCTTC.

The rearrangement uses TRBV27 and TRBJ1-5; D call uncertain. This CDR3 region has 13 residues. V was clipped by 0 bases and J by 4 bases, with 4 bases between them. Germline V gives CDR1 MNHEY, CDR2 SMNVEV (reference sequence). The CDR3 DNA is TGTGCCAGCAGTTTATCCAGAAATCAGCCCCAGCATTTT. Amino acids: CASSLSRNQPQHF.

This chain joins TRBV5-4 and TRBJ2-5; TRBD1 agrees at 10 bases. V trimming: 6 bases; J trimming: 1 base; junction bases outside the gene matches: 18. CDR1 SGHNT and CDR2 YYREEE come from the germline V gene (reference sequence). CDR3 size: 19 residues. The CDR3 is CASTDRDRGFLILQETQYF. The CDR3 DNA reads as TGTGCCAGCACCGACCGGGACAGGGGCTTTTTGATACTCCAAGAGACCCAGTACTTC.

This clone was detected a few times. CDR3 sequence: CASSRLAGGNEQFF. Here the CDR3 DNA reads TGTGCCAGCAGTCGACTAGCGGGGGGCAATGAGCAGTTCTTC. This sequence joins TRBV2 and TRBJ2-1, with 13 bases matching TRBD2. This CDR3 region has 14 residues. The V and J ends lost 5 bases and 6 bases, in that order; junction bases with no gene match: 1. In germline, CDR1 is SNHLY, CDR2 FYNNEI.

J is TRBJ1-1 and V is TRBV18; weak D call: TRBD1 (6 bases). V shed 3 bases and J shed 5 bases, with 16 bases lying between them. Germline CDR1 and CDR2: KGHSH and LQKENI. This CDR3 is 15 amino acids long. This CDR3 reads CASSPSSAGQTEAFF. CDR3 nucleotide sequence: TGTGCCAGCTCACCCTCATCAGCTGGACAGACTGAAGCTTTCTTT.

The rearrangement links TRBV7-6 to TRBJ1-4; 9 bases are a match to TRBD1. The CDR3 has 17 residues. CDR1 and CDR2 (germline): SGHVS, FNYEAQ. V lost 1 base and J lost 6; bases outside the gene matches: 9. Written as DNA, the CDR3 is TGTGCCAGCAGCTTAGAGGGACAGGGAAAGACCGATGAAAAACTGTTTTTT. This sequence encodes CASSLEGQGKTDEKLFF.

The V call is TRBV18, the J call TRBJ2-6; 8 nucleotides match TRBD1. Germline V lookup: CDR1 KGHSH, CDR2 LQKENI. J lost 4 bases, V lost 3 bases, and 8 bases had no gene match. The CDR3 sequence is 17 residues long. The CDR3 spells CASSPQGATVGANVLTF. The DNA of the CDR3 is TGTGCCAGCTCACCCCAGGGGGCAACAGTGGGGGCCAACGTCCTGACTTTC.

The CDR3 nucleotides read TGTGCCAGCAGTAGGGGTAACCTAAATTCACCCCTCCACTTT. This translates into CASSRGNLNSPLHF. The chain links TRBV3-1 (or the pseudogene TRBV3-2) to TRBJ1-6; D might be TRBD1 (5 bases). The CDR3 loop spans 14 amino acids. Trimming shortened V by 6 bases and J by 7 bases, and 13 bases separated the two germline ends. CDR1 and CDR2 (germline): LGHDT, YNNKEL (reference sequence).

V is TRBV6-5 and J is TRBJ2-7; 9 bases fit TRBD2. This CDR3 has 16 residues. Germline values: CDR1 MNHEY, CDR2 SVGAGI. Unmatched junction bases numbered 12, after V lost 2 bases and J lost 7 bases. The CDR3 nucleotides are TGTGCCAGCAGTTACGGGCCTAGCGGGGCTGAGGGGGAGCAGTACTTC. Protein sequence: CASSYGPSGAEGEQYF.

The V and J genes are TRBV14 and TRBJ2-7; no clear D. V was cut by 1 base and J by 7 bases, with 11 bases left in between. Germline lookup yields CDR1 SGHDN and CDR2 FVKESK. The CDR3 totals 13 residues. Here the CDR3 reads CASSQAHAGEQYF. The CDR3 DNA reads TGTGCCAGCAGCCAAGCCCATGCCGGGGAGCAGTACTTC.

The chain links TRBV10-3 to TRBJ1-5; D unclear. This CDR3 comprises 14 residues. Germline CDR1 ENHRY, CDR2 SYGVKD. V lost 9 bases and J 0 bases, leaving 12 bases between the germline ends. CDR3 in amino acids: CAINQVYSNQPQHF. The CDR3 coding sequence is TGTGCCATAAATCAGGTTTATAGCAATCAGCCCCAGCATTTT.

The J gene is TRBJ2-3, the V gene TRBV12-3 or TRBV12-4; 8 bases align to TRBD1. V gave up 4 bases and J gave up 4 bases; unmatched junction bases: 1. The CDR3 has 13 amino acids. CDR3 region: CASSWTGPDTQYF. DNA of the CDR3: TGTGCCAGCAGTTGGACAGGGCCAGATACGCAGTATTTT.

In this sample, this clone turned up once. This sequence joins TRBV7-9 and TRBJ1-6; possible D gene TRBD1, 6 bases. The CDR3 extends over 15 amino acids. Trimming cost V 5 bases and J 9 bases, with 17 bases left between them. Germline loops: CDR1 SEHNR, CDR2 FQNEAQ (reference sequence). The CDR3 nucleotides read TGTGCCAGCAGCCCCTCCGGGACATCACCTTCACCCCTCCACTTT. Its protein product is CASSPSGTSPSPLHF.

V and J are TRBV10-2 and TRBJ1-4, with D maybe TRBD1 (5 bases). V lost 2 bases and J 7 bases, leaving 11 bases between the germline ends. CDR1 WSHSY and CDR2 SAAADI come from the germline V gene. This CDR3 comprises 14 residues. For the CDR3, the DNA is TGCGCCAGCAGTGAGGGGGGGATGCCTGAAAAACTGTTTTTT. Residues: CASSEGGMPEKLFF.

This clone is categorized as medium-sized (0.01 to 0.1%). The rearrangement uses TRBV10-1 and TRBJ2-7; tentative D call: TRBD1 (5 bases). This CDR3 has 14 residues. Trimming cost V 3 bases and J 3 bases, with 12 bases left between them. Per germline, CDR1 WNHNN and CDR2 SYGVQD (reference sequence). CDR3 protein: CASSERRDSYEQYF. In DNA, the CDR3 is TGCGCCAGCAGTGAAAGACGCGACAGCTACGAGCAGTACTTC.

The chain carries TRBV7-9 and TRBJ2-1; D is perhaps TRBD1 (6 bases). CDR1 SEHNR and CDR2 FQNEAQ come from the germline V gene (reference sequence). The germline V and J ends were trimmed by 5 bases and 3 bases, with 11 bases remaining between them. The CDR3 has 14 residues. The CDR3 nucleotides are TGTGCCAGCAGCCTCCGGGACATCTACAATGAGCAGTTCTTC. This sequence encodes CASSLRDIYNEQFF. Drawing the rest from reference TRBV7-9 and TRBJ2-1, the complete variable domain is DTGVSQNPRHKITKRGQNVTFRCDPISEHNRLYWYRQTLGQGPEFLTYFQNEAQLEKSRLLSDRFSAERPKGSFSTLEIQRTEQGDSAMYLCASSLRDIYNEQFFGPGTRLTVL.

This clone has a single count. The J gene is TRBJ1-1, the V gene TRBV7-3; 7 bases match TRBD1. CDR1 SGHTA and CDR2 FQGTGA come from the germline V gene. This CDR3 region has 13 residues. V was pared by 8 bases and J by 0 bases, with 3 bases of the junction left unmatched. Here the CDR3 DNA reads TGTGCCAGCGGTCAGGGGGTGAACACTGAAGCTTTCTTT. Translated: CASGQGVNTEAFF. Full variable domain (remainder filled in from reference TRBV7-3 and TRBJ1-1): GAGVSQTPSNKVTEKGKYVELRCDPISGHTALYWYRQSLGQGPEFLIYFQGTGAADDSGLPNDRFFAVRPEGSVSTLKIQRTERGDSAVYLCASGQGVNTEAFFGQGTRLTVV.

This clone occurred once. J is TRBJ2-3 and V is TRBV3-1 (or the pseudogene TRBV3-2); TRBD2 aligns across 8 bases. The germline V gene encodes CDR1 LGHDT and CDR2 YNNKEL (reference sequence). This CDR3 has 14 amino acids. Trimming took 11 bases from V and 0 from J; bases not matched to a gene: 7. DNA for the CDR3: TGTGCCTGCGCGGGGGGCGCTAGCACAGATACGCAGTATTTT. Its protein product is CACAGGASTDTQYF.

The CDR3 DNA follows: TGTGCCAGCAGCGCCTATGTTGGTTACAGGGGGCCCACTTCCGAGTATGGCTACACCTTC. This codes for CASSAYVGYRGPTSEYGYTF. This rearrangement joins TRBV9 to TRBJ1-2, with 9 nucleotides matching TRBD1. CDR1 and CDR2 (germline): SGDLS, YYNGEE. The CDR3 loop spans 20 amino acids. Trimming removed 3 bases from V and 5 bases from J; junction bases left unmatched: 23.

V and J are TRBV12-3 or TRBV12-4 and TRBJ1-1, with no clear D. Trimming cost V 7 bases and J 6 bases, with 15 bases left between them. The CDR3 contains 13 residues. The CDR3 protein is CASNPYDGAEAFF. The DNA for the CDR3 is TGTGCCAGCAATCCTTATGACGGGGCTGAAGCTTTCTTT.